The clone carrying this T cell receptor beta chain was seen a few times. The target antigen is unknown. Looked up from germline, CDR1 is SGHVT and CDR2 is SQSDAQ. V was clipped by 1 base and J by 0 bases, with 13 bases between them. The CDR3 covers 16 residues. The entry originates in a study of blood T cells in healthy people across ages. Findings and limits, study-wide: Reliance upon unsorted PBMCs precluded definitive naive versus antigen-experienced comparison.

A J-beta primer mix and a sample-barcoded 5' primer were used in a second PCR of roughly 6 to 12 cycles. All samples yielded 2.5 million or more CDR3-containing paired-end reads. TCRdb reprocessed the 5' RACE reads with MiXCR, giving one entry per CDR3 protein. The table includes approximately 1.5 million distinct CDR3 sequences, 35% to 45% detected once. Per-sample yields of isolated PBMCs were at least 6.5 million. The chain uses TRBV7-4 and TRBJ2-7; no reliable D call. The sample taken for sequencing was blood. The sequence was collected from a woman between 18 and 29 years old in good health. The CDR3 nucleotides are TGTGCCAGCAGCTTAGGCCAGCCAAAAACCTCCTACGAGCAGTACTTC. Translation: CASSLGQPKTSYEQYF.